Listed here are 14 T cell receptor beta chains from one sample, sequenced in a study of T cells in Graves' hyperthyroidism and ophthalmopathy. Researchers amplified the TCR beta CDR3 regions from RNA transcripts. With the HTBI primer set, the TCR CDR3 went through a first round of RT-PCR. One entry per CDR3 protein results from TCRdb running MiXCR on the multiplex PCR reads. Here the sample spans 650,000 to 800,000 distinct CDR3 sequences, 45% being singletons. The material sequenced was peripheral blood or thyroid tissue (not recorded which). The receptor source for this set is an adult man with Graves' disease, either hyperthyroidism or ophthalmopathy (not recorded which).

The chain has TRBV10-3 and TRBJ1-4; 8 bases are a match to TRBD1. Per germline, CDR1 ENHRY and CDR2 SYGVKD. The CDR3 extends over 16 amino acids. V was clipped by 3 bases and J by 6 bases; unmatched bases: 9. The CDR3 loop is CAISDPRQGADEKLFF. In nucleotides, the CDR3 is TGTGCCATCAGTGACCCAAGGCAGGGGGCCGATGAAAAACTGTTTTTT.

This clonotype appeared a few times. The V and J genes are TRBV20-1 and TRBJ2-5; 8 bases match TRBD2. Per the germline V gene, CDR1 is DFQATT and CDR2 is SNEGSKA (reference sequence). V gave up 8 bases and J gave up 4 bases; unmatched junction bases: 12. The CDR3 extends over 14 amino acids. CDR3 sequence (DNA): TGCAGTACCCCAAAAAGCGGGAGTGTAGAGACCCAGTACTTC. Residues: CSTPKSGSVETQYF.

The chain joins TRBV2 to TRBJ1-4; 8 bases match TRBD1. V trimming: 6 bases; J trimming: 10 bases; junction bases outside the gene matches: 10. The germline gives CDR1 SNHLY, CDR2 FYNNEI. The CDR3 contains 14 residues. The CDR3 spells CASRTQGASGKLFF. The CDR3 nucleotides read TGTGCCAGCAGGACCCAGGGGGCGTCGGGAAAACTGTTTTTT.

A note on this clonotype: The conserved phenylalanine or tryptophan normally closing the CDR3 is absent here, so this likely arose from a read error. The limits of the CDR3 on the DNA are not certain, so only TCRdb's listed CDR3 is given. CDR3 loop: CSARQGARNT. The rearrangement links TRBV20-1 to TRBJ2-7; the table's D call TRBD1 went unverified against the DNA. The CDR3 is 10 amino acids long, termini counted. Germline CDR1 reads DFQATT; CDR2 reads SNEGSKA (reference sequence).

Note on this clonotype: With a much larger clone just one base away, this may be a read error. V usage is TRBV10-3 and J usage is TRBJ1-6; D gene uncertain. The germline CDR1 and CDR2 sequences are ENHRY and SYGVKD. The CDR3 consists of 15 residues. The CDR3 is CASSESSGYNSPLHF. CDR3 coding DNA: TGTGCCAGCAGTGAGTCGAGCGGATATAATTCACCCCTCCACTTT.

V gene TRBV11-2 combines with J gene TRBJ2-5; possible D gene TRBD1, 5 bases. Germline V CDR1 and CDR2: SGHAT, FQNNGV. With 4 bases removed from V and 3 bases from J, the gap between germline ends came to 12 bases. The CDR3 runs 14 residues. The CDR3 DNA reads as TGTGCCAGCAGCTCCTGGACGGACAAAGAGACCCAGTACTTC. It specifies CASSSWTDKETQYF.

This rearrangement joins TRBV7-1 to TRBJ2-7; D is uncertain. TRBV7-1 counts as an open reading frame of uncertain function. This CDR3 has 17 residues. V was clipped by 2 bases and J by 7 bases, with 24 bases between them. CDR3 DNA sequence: TGTGCCAGCAGCTCACCTCGCAGTGCTGCAGGCCGGCAAGAGCAGTACTTC. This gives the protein CASSSPRSAAGRQEQYF.

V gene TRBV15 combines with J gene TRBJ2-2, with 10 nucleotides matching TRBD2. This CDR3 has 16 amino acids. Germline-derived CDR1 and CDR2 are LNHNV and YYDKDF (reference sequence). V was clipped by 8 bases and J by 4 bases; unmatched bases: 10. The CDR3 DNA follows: TGTGCCACCGCTAGATCTCAGCGGGGGGGCACCGGGGAGCTGTTTTTT. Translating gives CATARSQRGGTGELFF.

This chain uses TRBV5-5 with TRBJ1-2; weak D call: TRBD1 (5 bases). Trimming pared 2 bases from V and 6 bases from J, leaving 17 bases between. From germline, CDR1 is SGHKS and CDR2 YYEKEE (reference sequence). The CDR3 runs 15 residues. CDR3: CASSLSQGRVDGYTF. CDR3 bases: TGTGCCAGCAGCTTAAGCCAGGGCAGGGTGGATGGCTACACCTTC.

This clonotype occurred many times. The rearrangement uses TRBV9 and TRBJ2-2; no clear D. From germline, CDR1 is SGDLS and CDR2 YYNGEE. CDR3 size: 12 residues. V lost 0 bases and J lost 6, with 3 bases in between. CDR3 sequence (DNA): TGTGCCAGCAGCGTAGGCCCCGGGGAGCTGTTTTTT. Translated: CASSVGPGELFF.

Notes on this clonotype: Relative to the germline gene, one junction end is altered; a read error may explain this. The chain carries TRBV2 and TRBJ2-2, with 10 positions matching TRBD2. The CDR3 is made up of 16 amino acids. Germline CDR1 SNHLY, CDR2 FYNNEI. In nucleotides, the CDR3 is TGCGCCAGCAGCCACCCCAGCGGGAGGGCCCTCGGGGAGCTGTTTTTT. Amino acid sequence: CASSHPSGRALGELFF.

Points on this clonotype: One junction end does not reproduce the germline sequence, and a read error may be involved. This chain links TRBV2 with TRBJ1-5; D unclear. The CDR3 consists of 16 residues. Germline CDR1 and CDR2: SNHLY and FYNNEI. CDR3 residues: CASSQALTGRHQPQHF. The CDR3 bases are TGCGCCAGCAGCCAAGCCCTGACGGGCAGGCATCAGCCCCAGCATTTT.

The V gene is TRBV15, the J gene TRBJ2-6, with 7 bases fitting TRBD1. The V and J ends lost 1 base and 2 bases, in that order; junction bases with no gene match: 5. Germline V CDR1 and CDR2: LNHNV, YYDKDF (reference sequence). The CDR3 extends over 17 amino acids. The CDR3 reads CATSRVTQGTGANVLTF. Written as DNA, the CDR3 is TGTGCCACCAGCAGAGTGACACAGGGGACTGGGGCCAACGTCCTGACTTTC.

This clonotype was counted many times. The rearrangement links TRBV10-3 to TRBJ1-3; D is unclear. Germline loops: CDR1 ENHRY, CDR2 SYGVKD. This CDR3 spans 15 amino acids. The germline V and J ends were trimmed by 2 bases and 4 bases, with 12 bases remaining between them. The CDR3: CAISETQVDGNTIYF. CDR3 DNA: TGTGCCATCAGTGAGACCCAGGTTGACGGAAACACCATATATTTT.